This TCR beta chain stems from a study of T cell responses to AZD1222 COVID-19 vaccine. General study findings and limits: With two AZD1222 doses given, Spike-specific TCR breadth and depth both rose. At baseline, just six or seven AZD1222 recipients tested seropositive. White British ancestry dominated among donors, who included more females, and clonal diversity was possibly underestimated.

With respect to this clone: Its antigen is unknown.

Assay: immunoSEQ multiplex PCR; the TCRdb copy retains only in-frame clones and omits some. The sample carries 150,000 or so clones, roughly four fifths recorded once. The CDR3 consists of 17 residues. The J segment lost 2 bases and the V segment lost 3 bases, leaving 11 bases of the junction unmatched. Per germline, CDR1 LGHNA and CDR2 YNFKEQ. The chain links TRBV4-2 to TRBJ2-3; 7 bases line up with TRBD2. This sequence originates from an adult in good health. Material: peripheral blood, obtained on day 0 of MenACWY control vaccination. CDR3: CASSHRNRDYPTDTQYF. The CDR3 region has the DNA TGTGCCAGCAGCCATCGCAATCGGGACTACCCCACAGATACGCAGTATTTT.